This paragraph covers one T cell receptor beta chain sequence. Using unique molecular identifiers, the investigators prepared the TCRbeta library. TCRdb processed the PCR reads anew with MiXCR; each CDR3 protein has one entry. The data show 420,000 or so distinct CDR3 sequences, with 9.5% to 13% seen just once and roughly 6% held by the top ten. These data are taken from a study of T-cell reconstitution after alpha-beta-depleted transplantation in children. The CDR3 consists of 14 residues. V lost 3 bases and J 0 bases, leaving 6 bases between the germline ends. This TCR was sampled from a human donor who donated a stem cell graft to a child with acute myeloid leukemia. The rearrangement joins TRBV12-3 or TRBV12-4 to TRBJ1-5; D not certain. The sequencing used PBMCs from the stem cell graft donor, collected from the stem cell graft. The CDR3 loop is CASSFGNSNQPQHF. Written as DNA, the CDR3 is TGTGCCAGCAGTTTCGGGAATAGCAATCAGCCCCAGCATTTT.